Each of the 10 T cell receptor beta chains below was sequenced from the same sample in a study of shared clonotypes between healthy human individuals (dated by TCRdb to the early 2020s). Libraries were prepared through the immunoSEQ multiplex PCR assay. Sourced from immuneACCESS, this table was stored by TCRdb with only in-frame sequences that have V and J called. A share of the clones is absent; for the studies checked, an unresolved V gene accounts for under half, and the remainder has no known explanation. The sample yields about 990,000 clones; 75% to 85% were counted once. Of the sample, roughly 0.65% is held by the ten largest clones. Sequenced sample: memory CD4+ T cells from PBMCs. What this sample's cell subset or site label stands for: CD45RA-negative fraction. The receptors originated from a man younger than 35 in good health. Some clones in this sample may be carry-over from other donors' samples.

This chain connects TRBV5-1 to TRBJ2-7; the D gene is possibly TRBD1 (6 bases). Between the trimmed V and J ends, which lost 4 bases and 1 base, there was a span of 12 bases. The CDR3 is made up of 14 amino acids. From germline, CDR1 is SGHRS and CDR2 YFSETQ. CDR3: CASSLGDISYEQYF. CDR3 nucleotide sequence: TGCGCCAGCAGCCTTGGGGACATTTCCTACGAGCAGTACTTC.

J is TRBJ2-7 and V is TRBV6-1; no reliable D call. CDR1 is MNHNS and CDR2 is SASEGT in the germline V gene. Trimming shortened V by 0 bases and J by 4 bases, and 10 bases separated the two germline ends. The CDR3 length is 14 residues. The CDR3 DNA reads as TGTGCCAGCAGTGAAGCGCTTATCCGTTACGAGCAGTACTTC. This translates into CASSEALIRYEQYF.

The chain employs TRBV7-2 and TRBJ1-2, with 12 nucleotides matching TRBD1. Germline CDR1 SGHTA, CDR2 FQGNSA. After removal of 9 bases from V and 8 bases from J, the junction contained 10 bases not matched to a gene. The CDR3 totals 14 residues. CDR3 DNA: TGTGCCAGTCAGTCCGGGACAGGGGGCGTAGGCTACACCTTC. Protein: CASQSGTGGVGYTF.

J is TRBJ2-7 and V is TRBV6-1; D is perhaps TRBD2 (5 bases). V was pared by 6 bases and J by 6 bases, with 15 bases between. This CDR3 comprises 13 residues. Germline CDR1 is MNHNS and CDR2 is SASEGT. In DNA, the CDR3 is TGTGCCAGCAGCAGACTACCACGGGGCGAGCAGTACTTC. It encodes CASSRLPRGEQYF.

The chain combines TRBV5-1 with TRBJ2-7, with 9 bases lining up with TRBD1. The J segment lost 3 bases and the V segment lost 1 base, leaving 5 bases of the junction unmatched. CDR1 and CDR2 from the germline V gene are SGHRS and YFSETQ. The CDR3 sequence is 15 residues long. The CDR3 spells CASSLTGTGSYEQYF. The CDR3 bases are TGCGCCAGCAGCTTGACCGGGACAGGGAGCTACGAGCAGTACTTC.

This clone was seen a single time. The sample carries other DNA sequences with the same CDR3. This chain joins TRBV28 and TRBJ1-2; D gene ambiguous. V was clipped by 2 bases and J by 4 bases, with 8 bases between them. Germline CDR1 and CDR2: MDHEN and SYDVKM. The CDR3 contains 13 residues. CDR3 sequence: CASSLRQVYGYTF. In DNA form, the CDR3 reads TGTGCCAGCAGTTTACGGCAGGTCTATGGCTACACCTTC.

CDR3 in DNA: TGTGCCAGCAGCGTATTTTCCTTCGTCACAGATACGCAGTATTTT. Translated, it gives CASSVFSFVTDTQYF. The chain combines TRBV9 with TRBJ2-3, with D unclear. The ends were cut back, 1 base at V and 2 bases at J, with 11 bases in the middle. Germline lookup yields CDR1 SGDLS and CDR2 YYNGEE. The CDR3 runs 15 residues.

As DNA, the CDR3 is TGTGCCAGCTCACCAGGGAGGGGTTACGAGCAGTACTTC. Amino acids: CASSPGRGYEQYF. V and J are TRBV18 and TRBJ2-7; 7 nucleotides align to TRBD2. V trimming: 2 bases; J trimming: 4 bases; junction bases outside the gene matches: 2. CDR1 is KGHSH and CDR2 is LQKENI in the germline V gene. There are 13 residues in the CDR3.

The chain couples TRBV19 to TRBJ2-1; D gene unclear. Looked up from germline, CDR1 is LNHDA and CDR2 is SQIVND (reference sequence). CDR3 length equals 15 residues. Trimming cost V 3 bases and J 0 bases, with 9 bases left between them. The CDR3 sequence: CASSMALSSYNEQFF. CDR3 nucleotide sequence: TGTGCCAGTAGTATGGCTCTGAGCTCCTACAATGAGCAGTTCTTC.

A single count supports this clone. V gene TRBV11-3 combines with J gene TRBJ2-5; 7 bases agree with TRBD1. The germline gives CDR1 SGHNT, CDR2 YENEEA. The V gene end was trimmed by 5 bases and the J gene end by 1 base; junction bases not matched to a gene: 1. The CDR3 length is 13 residues. CDR3 DNA: TGTGCCAGCAGCGGGACAGCCCAAGAGACCCAGTACTTC. It codes for CASSGTAQETQYF.